A selection of T cell receptor beta chains follows, all from one sample in a study of shared clonotypes between healthy human individuals. This table comes from immunoSEQ multiplex PCR, and its TCRdb copy is limited to in-frame clones, with some not included. The sample holds more than 2 million clones, over 85% seen once. Sequencing input: naive CD8+ T cells sorted from blood. The receptors were sampled from a man between 18 and 35 years old in good health. CDR3s include the opening cysteine and the closing phenylalanine or tryptophan. D genes are given only for firm matches. The listing skips clone size in some rows; elsewhere it reads once, few, many or a size class.

>TRBD1|TRBJ2-7|TRBV5-1|-
TGCGCCAGCAGCACCGACAGGGTAACCTACGAGCAGTACTTC
CASSTDRVTYEQYF
>TRBD1|TRBJ2-7|TRBV6-5|-
TGTGCCAGCAGCCCGGGACAGGCCTCCTACGAGCAGTACTTC
CASSPGQASYEQYF
>-|TRBJ2-5|TRBV9|-
TGTGCCAGCAGCGTAGAACAGAGGTACCAAGAGACCCAGTACTTC
CASSVEQRYQETQYF
>-|TRBJ2-5|TRBV29-1|-
TGCAGCGCCGAAGCAGGAGTTGTAGAGACCCAGTACTTC
CSAEAGVVETQYF
>TRBD1|TRBJ2-7|TRBV28|-
TGTGCCAGCTCCCATCGGGACAGGTCCTACGAGCAGTACTTC
CASSHRDRSYEQYF
>-|TRBJ2-1|TRBV30|-
TGTGCCTGGAGTGTCGGGGCCCGAGGACTGCAGTTCTTC
CAWSVGARGLQFF
>TRBD2|TRBJ2-4|TRBV7-9|-
TGTGCCAGCAGCTCCCCCGGCGGGGGGCTGCAAAACATTCAGTACTTC
CASSSPGGGLQNIQYF
>-|TRBJ2-3|TRBV10-3|-
TGTGCCATCCTCTCCCTAAACACAGATACGCAGTATTTT
CAILSLNTDTQYF
>-|TRBJ1-2|TRBV7-9|-
TGTGCCATCGCGCCCGGGGACCTCGACTATGGCTACACCTTC
CAIAPGDLDYGYTF
>TRBD2|TRBJ2-3|TRBV6-1|-
TGTGCCAGCAGTGTACTAGCGGGGGGGGCGGATACGCAGTATTTT
CASSVLAGGADTQYF
>TRBD1|TRBJ2-5|TRBV6-5|-
TGTGCCAGCAGTTATTACGGACAGGGTGGGGAGACCCAGTACTTC
CASSYYGQGGETQYF
>-|TRBJ2-7|TRBV7-2|-
TGTGCCAGCAGCTTAGCATTACTAGCTGAATACGAGCAGTACTTC
CASSLALLAEYEQYF
>TRBD2|TRBJ2-1|TRBV30|-
TGTGCCTGGGACCTCGGGGGGTCCCCCTACAATGAGCAGTTCTTC
CAWDLGGSPYNEQFF
>-|TRBJ2-1|TRBV30|-
TGTGCCTGGAGTGGTGGGAGCTCCTACAATGAGCAGTTCTTC
CAWSGGSSYNEQFF
>-|TRBJ2-2|TRBV6-6|once
TGTGCCAGCGGGTATACCGGGGAGCTGTTTTTT
CASGYTGELFF
>-|TRBJ2-7|TRBV6-5|-
TGTGCCAGCAGTTACGGCCTCACCTACGAGCAGTACTTC
CASSYGLTYEQYF
>TRBD2|TRBJ2-2|TRBV27|once
TGTGCCAGCAGTCGTGAGGGACTAGCGGACCCGAACACCGGGGAGCTGTTTTTT
CASSREGLADPNTGELFF
>-|TRBJ2-1|TRBV19|-
TGTGCCAGTAGTATAGTCGATGGTAATGAGCAGTTCTTC
CASSIVDGNEQFF
>-|TRBJ2-7|TRBV27|-
TGTGCCAGCAAACCCTTCCTGGGTCAGCGTCCCAACGAGCAGTACTTC
CASKPFLGQRPNEQYF
>-|TRBJ2-1|TRBV5-8|-
TGTGCCCAGACCGGGCCACCATACCACAATGAGCAGTTCTTC
CAQTGPPYHNEQFF
>-|TRBJ2-5|TRBV30|-
TGTGCCTGGAGCCTTCCCTACCAAGAGACCCAGTACTTC
CAWSLPYQETQYF
>TRBD2|TRBJ2-1|TRBV9|-
TGTGCCAGCAGCGTAGGAGCGGGGGGTCTAAATGAGCAGTTCTTC
CASSVGAGGLNEQFF
>-|TRBJ2-7|TRBV28|few
TGTGCCAGCAGTACCTACGAGCAGTACTTC
CASSTYEQYF
>TRBD1|TRBJ1-2|TRBV5-6|-
TGTGCCAGCGGAACAGGGGCAACTAACTATGGCTACACCTTC
CASGTGATNYGYTF
>-|TRBJ1-3|TRBV25-1|-
TGTGCCAGCCGAGGCTTTGGGGTCTCAGGAAACACCATATATTTT
CASRGFGVSGNTIYF
>TRBD1|TRBJ2-1|TRBV7-2|-
TGTGCCAGCAGCTTAGCGCTTGGGACAGGGCCCCTCAGCGAGCAGTTCTTC
CASSLALGTGPLSEQFF
>-|TRBJ2-5|TRBV7-9|-
TGTGCCAGCAGCAATCCGGCATACCAAGAGACCCAGTACTTC
CASSNPAYQETQYF
>TRBD1|TRBJ2-5|TRBV9|-
TGTGCCAGCAGCGTAGGTGGGACAGCAAAAGAGACCCAGTACTTC
CASSVGGTAKETQYF
>-|TRBJ1-1|TRBV7-9|-
TGTGCCAGCAGCCCCGTACAGGGGAACACTGAAGCTTTCTTT
CASSPVQGNTEAFF
>-|TRBJ2-7|TRBV19|once
TGTGCCAGTAGTCCCATTCAGGGAAGGGACGAGCAGTACTTC
CASSPIQGRDEQYF
>TRBD2|TRBJ2-7|TRBV29-1|-
TGCAGCGTCGAGGCCCCGCTGGGGCTAGCGGGAGTCATGTTTTACGAGCAGTACTTC
CSVEAPLGLAGVMFYEQYF
>TRBD2|TRBJ2-7|TRBV27|-
TGTGCCACGAGACTAGCGGGCACCTACGAGCAGTACTTC
CATRLAGTYEQYF
>TRBD2|TRBJ2-7|TRBV4-3|-
TGCGCCAGCAGCCAAGAACGAGGACTAGCGGGAGTTACCTACGAGCAGTACTTC
CASSQERGLAGVTYEQYF
>TRBD1|TRBJ1-3|TRBV11-2|-
TGTGCCAGCAGCTTAGTAGGGACAGGGCCCTCGAACACCATATATTTT
CASSLVGTGPSNTIYF
>-|TRBJ2-2|TRBV9|-
TGTGCCAGCAGCGTAGGCTTGGGAGCCGGGGAGCTGTTTTTT
CASSVGLGAGELFF
>-|TRBJ1-4|TRBV18|-
TGTGCCAGCTCACGAATCCAGGCCCCAACTAATGAAAAACTGTTTTTT
CASSRIQAPTNEKLFF
>TRBD1|TRBJ2-7|TRBV29-1|-
TGCAGCGTTGAAGAGGCCGGGACAGCCAACTACGAGCAGTACTTC
CSVEEAGTANYEQYF
>TRBD1|TRBJ2-1|TRBV4-3|-
TGCGCCAGCCGCTTACGGGACAGGGTGGACAATGAGCAGTTCTTC
CASRLRDRVDNEQFF
>-|TRBJ2-7|TRBV10-2|-
TGCGCCAGCAGTGAGCCCTACTACGAGCAGTACTTC
CASSEPYYEQYF
>-|TRBJ1-1|TRBV6-5|-
TGTGCCAGCAGTTACGACAGACTTGAAGCTTTCTTT
CASSYDRLEAFF
>TRBD1|TRBJ2-7|TRBV7-9|-
TGTGCCAGCAGCTCCCAGACAGGGTTCTTGGGCTACGAGCAGTACTTC
CASSSQTGFLGYEQYF
>-|TRBJ2-7|TRBV5-1|-
TGCGCCAGCAGCCCGGGGACTTTCTCCTACGAGCAGTACTTC
CASSPGTFSYEQYF
>-|TRBJ2-2|TRBV18|-
TGTGCCAGCTCACCCTCGCAGGGGAACACCGGGGAGCTGTTTTTT
CASSPSQGNTGELFF
>TRBD1|TRBJ2-7|TRBV5-6|-
TGTGCCAGCAGCTGGGACAGGGAGCCCGAGCAGTACTTC
CASSWDREPEQYF
>-|TRBJ1-2|TRBV5-6|-
TGTGCCAGCAGCTTCTGGGGCGCAGGGGATGGCTACACCTTC
CASSFWGAGDGYTF
>-|TRBJ1-5|TRBV28|-
TGTGCCAGCAGTTTCACCAGCAGGGGTAATCAGCCCCAGCATTTT
CASSFTSRGNQPQHF
>-|TRBJ1-6|TRBV9|-
TGTGCCAGCAGCTCCCTCAATAATTCACCCCTCCACTTT
CASSSLNNSPLHF
>TRBD2|TRBJ2-3|TRBV4-1|-
TGCGCCAGCAGCCAAGATCGGCTAGCGGGGGATACGCAGTATTTT
CASSQDRLAGDTQYF
>-|TRBJ2-1|TRBV29-1|-
TGCAGCGGGCCCTTGGGGAATGAGCAGTTCTTC
CSGPLGNEQFF
>TRBD1|TRBJ1-6|TRBV11-2|-
TGTGCCAGCAGCTTTTCGAACCCGGGACAGGGAGTTCCACCCCTCCACTTT
CASSFSNPGQGVPPLHF
>-|TRBJ1-5|TRBV2|-
TGTGCCAGCAGTGAACTGATTGATAATCAGCCCCAGCATTTT
CASSELIDNQPQHF
>TRBD2|TRBJ2-3|TRBV13|-
TGTGCCAGCAGCAATCGACTAGCGGGGGGGACAGATACGCAGTATTTT
CASSNRLAGGTDTQYF
>-|TRBJ2-1|TRBV30|-
TGTGCCTGGAGGGGCTACAATGAGCAGTTCTTC
CAWRGYNEQFF
>TRBD1|TRBJ2-5|TRBV4-3|-
TGCGCCAGCAGCCAAGATCGACAGGGGGTCGGGGAGACCCAGTACTTC
CASSQDRQGVGETQYF
>-|TRBJ2-3|TRBV27|-
TGTGCCAGCAGGCAACAGGGAACAGATACGCAGTATTTT
CASRQQGTDTQYF